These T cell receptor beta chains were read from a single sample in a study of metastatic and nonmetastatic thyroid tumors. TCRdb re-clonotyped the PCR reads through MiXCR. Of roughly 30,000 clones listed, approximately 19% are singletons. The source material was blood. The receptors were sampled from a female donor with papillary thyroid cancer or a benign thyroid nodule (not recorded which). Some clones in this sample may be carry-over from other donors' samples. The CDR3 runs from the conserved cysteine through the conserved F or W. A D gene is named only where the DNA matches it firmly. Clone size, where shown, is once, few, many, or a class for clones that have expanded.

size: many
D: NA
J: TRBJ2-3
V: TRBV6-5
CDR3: CASSYSNQDPTDTQYF
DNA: TGTGCCAGCAGTTACTCGAATCAGGACCCCACAGATACGCAGTATTTT

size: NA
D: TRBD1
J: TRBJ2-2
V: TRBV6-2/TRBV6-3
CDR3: CASSLIGTGIPGELFF
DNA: TGTGCCAGCAGTTTAATTGGGACAGGGATCCCCGGGGAGCTGTTTTTT

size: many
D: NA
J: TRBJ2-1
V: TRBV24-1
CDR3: CATSDLQAEGINEQFF
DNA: TGTGCCACCAGTGATTTGCAAGCGGAGGGGATCAATGAGCAGTTCTTC

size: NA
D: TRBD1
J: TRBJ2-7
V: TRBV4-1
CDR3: CASSPGTGLFYEQYF
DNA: TGCGCCAGCAGCCCGGGGACAGGGCTCTTCTACGAGCAGTACTTC

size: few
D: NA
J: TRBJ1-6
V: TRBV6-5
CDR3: CASSYSNFIMNSPLHF
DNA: TGTGCCAGCAGTTACTCCAACTTTATTATGAATTCACCCCTCCACTTT

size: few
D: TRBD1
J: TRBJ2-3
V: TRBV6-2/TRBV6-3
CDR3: CASSPQGETFMDTQYF
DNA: TGTGCCAGCAGTCCCCAGGGGGAGACGTTTATGGATACGCAGTATTTT

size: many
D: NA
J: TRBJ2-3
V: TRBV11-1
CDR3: CASSLDWGALSTDTQYF
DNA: TGTGCCAGCAGCTTAGATTGGGGGGCCCTCAGCACAGATACGCAGTATTTT

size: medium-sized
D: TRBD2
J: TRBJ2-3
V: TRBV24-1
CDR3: CATSDLTSGGTDTQYF
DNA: TGTGCCACCAGTGATTTAACTAGCGGGGGCACAGATACGCAGTATTTT

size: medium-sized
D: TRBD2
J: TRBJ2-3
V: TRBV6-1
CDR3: CASTVTSGSTDTQYF
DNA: TGTGCCAGCACCGTGACTAGCGGCAGCACAGATACGCAGTATTTT

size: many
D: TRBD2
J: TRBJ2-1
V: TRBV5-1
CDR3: CASSLGGTSGTNEQFF
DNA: TGCGCCAGCAGCTTGGGTGGGACTAGCGGGACCAATGAGCAGTTCTTC

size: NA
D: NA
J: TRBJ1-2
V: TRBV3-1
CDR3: CASSPRTGSYGYTF
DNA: TGTGCCAGCAGCCCCCGCACAGGGTCCTATGGCTACACCTTC

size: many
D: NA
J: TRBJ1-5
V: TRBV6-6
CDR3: CASSYSRATNQPQHF
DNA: TGTGCCAGCAGTTACTCGAGGGCTACCAATCAGCCCCAGCATTTT

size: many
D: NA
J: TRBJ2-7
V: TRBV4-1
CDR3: CASSQDTSPKGEQYF
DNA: TGCGCCAGCAGCCAAGATACGAGCCCTAAGGGCGAGCAGTACTTC

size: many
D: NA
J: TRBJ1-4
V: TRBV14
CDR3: CASSHLTNEKLFF
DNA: TGTGCCAGCAGCCATTTAACTAATGAAAAACTGTTTTTT

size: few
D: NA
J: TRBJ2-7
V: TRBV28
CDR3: CASLNTGRGYEQYF
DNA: TGTGCCAGCCTCAACACAGGGAGGGGCTACGAGCAGTACTTC

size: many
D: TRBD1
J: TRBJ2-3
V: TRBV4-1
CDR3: CASSRDSLDTQYF
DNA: TGCGCCAGCAGCCGGGACAGTTTGGATACGCAGTATTTT

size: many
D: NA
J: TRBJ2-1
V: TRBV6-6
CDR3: CASSYSRSPSSEQFF
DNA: TGTGCCAGCAGTTACTCGAGGAGCCCCTCGAGTGAGCAGTTCTTC

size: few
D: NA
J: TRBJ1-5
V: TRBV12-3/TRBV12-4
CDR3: CASGMGDQPQHF
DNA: TGTGCCAGCGGGATGGGTGATCAGCCCCAGCATTTT

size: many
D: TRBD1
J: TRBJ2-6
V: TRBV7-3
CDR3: CASSWKDRGELASGANVLTF
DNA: TGTGCCAGCAGCTGGAAGGACAGGGGAGAACTTGCCTCTGGGGCCAACGTCCTGACTTTC

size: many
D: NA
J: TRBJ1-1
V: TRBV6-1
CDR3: CASSLKGVTEAFF
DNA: TGTGCCAGCAGTTTGAAGGGGGTCACTGAAGCTTTCTTT

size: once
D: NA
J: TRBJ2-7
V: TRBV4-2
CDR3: CASIPTGGIVPYEQYF
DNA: TGTGCCAGCATCCCTACTGGGGGAATTGTTCCCTACGAGCAGTACTTC

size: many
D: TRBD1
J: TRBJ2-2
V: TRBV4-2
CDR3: CASSQGQGAGELFF
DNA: TGTGCCAGCAGCCAAGGACAGGGAGCTGGGGAGCTGTTTTTT

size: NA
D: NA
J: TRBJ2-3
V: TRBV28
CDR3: CASIGGGGALTDTQYF
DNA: TGTGCCAGCATCGGGGGAGGGGGCGCCCTCACAGATACGCAGTATTTT

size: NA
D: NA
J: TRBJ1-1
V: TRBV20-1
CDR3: CSARGRGDTEAFF
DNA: TGCAGTGCTAGAGGTAGGGGGGACACTGAAGCTTTCTTT

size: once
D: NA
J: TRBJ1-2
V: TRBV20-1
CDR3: CSASGGQRGYTF
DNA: TGCAGTGCTAGCGGGGGGCAGCGGGGCTACACCTTC

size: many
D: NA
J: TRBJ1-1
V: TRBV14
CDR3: CASSQAGNTEAFF
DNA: TGTGCCAGCAGCCAGGCAGGGAATACTGAAGCTTTCTTT

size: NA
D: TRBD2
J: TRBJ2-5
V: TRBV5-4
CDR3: CASRSSGSTETQYF
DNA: TGTGCCAGCAGGTCTAGCGGGAGTACGGAGACCCAGTACTTC

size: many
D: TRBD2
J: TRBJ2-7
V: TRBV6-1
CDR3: CASTLTSGLGNEQYF
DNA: TGTGCCAGCACTCTCACTAGCGGCCTTGGGAACGAGCAGTACTTC

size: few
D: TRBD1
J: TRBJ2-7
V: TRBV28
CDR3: CASSFQTRGHYEQYF
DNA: TGTGCCAGCAGTTTTCAAACTAGGGGGCACTACGAGCAGTACTTC

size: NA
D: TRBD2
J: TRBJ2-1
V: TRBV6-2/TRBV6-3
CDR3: CASSSSGANNEQFF
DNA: TGTGCCAGCAGTTCTAGCGGGGCTAACAATGAGCAGTTCTTC

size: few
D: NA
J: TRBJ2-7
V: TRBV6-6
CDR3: CASSYSVSHYEQYF
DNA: TGTGCCAGCAGTTACTCGGTGTCACACTACGAGCAGTACTTC

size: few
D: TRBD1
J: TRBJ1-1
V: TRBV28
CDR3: CASSSRTGVTEAFF
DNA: TGTGCCAGCAGTTCCCGGACAGGGGTAACCGAAGCTTTCTTT

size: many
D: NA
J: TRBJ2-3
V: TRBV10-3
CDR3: CAISEGRGARTDTQYF
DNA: TGTGCCATCAGTGAGGGTCGGGGGGCCCGCACAGATACGCAGTATTTT

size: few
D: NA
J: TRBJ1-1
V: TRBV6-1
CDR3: CASTSGQFNTEAFF
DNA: TGTGCCAGCACCTCAGGGCAGTTCAACACTGAAGCTTTCTTT

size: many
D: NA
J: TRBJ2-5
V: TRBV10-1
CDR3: CASSATTGQETQYF
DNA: TGCGCCAGCAGCGCCACGACAGGCCAAGAGACCCAGTACTTC

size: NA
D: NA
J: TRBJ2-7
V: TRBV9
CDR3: CASSAGPWYEQYF
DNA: TGTGCCAGCAGCGCAGGGCCCTGGTACGAGCAGTACTTC

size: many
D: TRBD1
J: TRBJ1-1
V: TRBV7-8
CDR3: CASSSPTGVNTEAFF
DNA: TGTGCCAGCAGCTCGCCGACAGGGGTGAACACTGAAGCTTTCTTT

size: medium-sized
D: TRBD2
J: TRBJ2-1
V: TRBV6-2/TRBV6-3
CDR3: CASSYLGTSNEQFF
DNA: TGTGCCAGCAGTTACCTCGGGACTAGCAATGAGCAGTTCTTC

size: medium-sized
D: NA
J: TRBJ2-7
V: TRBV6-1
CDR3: CASSDSLDSSYEQYF
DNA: TGTGCCAGCAGTGATTCCCTCGACAGCTCCTACGAGCAGTACTTC